This is a list of T cell receptor beta chains from one sample in a study of blood T cell repertoires in COVID-19. The protocol was immunoSEQ multiplex PCR, while the TCRdb copy is restricted to in-frame clones and leaves out a portion. The data show about 64,000 clones, 70% to 85% seen once. Material: peripheral blood. These receptor sequences come from a woman aged 55 to 70 with acute or convalescent COVID-19. Both conserved end residues are part of each CDR3. Each record gives: J gene, clone size, D gene, V gene, CDR3 protein, CDR3 DNA. The D gene is left open where the match is weak. Expanded clones get a size class; other rows say once, few or many, or leave the size out.

J gene: TRBJ1-1; clone size: -; D gene: -; V gene: TRBV18; CDR3 protein: CASSQGGSSSHTEAFF; CDR3 DNA: TGTGCCAGCTCACAGGGGGGGAGTTCTTCTCACACTGAAGCTTTCTTT
J gene: TRBJ2-6; clone size: -; D gene: -; V gene: TRBV5-1; CDR3 protein: CASSLGSSGANVLTF; CDR3 DNA: TGCGCCAGCAGCTTGGGGAGCTCTGGGGCCAACGTCCTGACTTTC
J gene: TRBJ1-2; clone size: -; D gene: TRBD1; V gene: TRBV13; CDR3 protein: CASSFNQGATFSNGYTF; CDR3 DNA: TGTGCCAGCAGCTTTAATCAGGGGGCTACATTCTCCAATGGCTACACCTTC
J gene: TRBJ1-5; clone size: -; D gene: -; V gene: TRBV2; CDR3 protein: CASSIQGYSNQPQHF; CDR3 DNA: TGTGCCAGCAGCATCCAGGGTTATAGCAATCAGCCCCAGCATTTT
J gene: TRBJ1-4; clone size: -; D gene: -; V gene: TRBV6-5; CDR3 protein: CASTIQINEKLFF; CDR3 DNA: TGTGCCAGCACAATCCAGATTAATGAAAAACTGTTTTTT
J gene: TRBJ1-2; clone size: -; D gene: TRBD1; V gene: TRBV19; CDR3 protein: CASTPSRDRGNYGYTF; CDR3 DNA: TGTGCCAGTACTCCCAGCCGAGACAGGGGAAACTATGGCTACACCTTC
J gene: TRBJ1-2; clone size: -; D gene: -; V gene: TRBV5-1; CDR3 protein: CASRLRDGGDYGYTF; CDR3 DNA: TGCGCCAGCCGGCTTCGGGATGGTGGTGACTATGGCTACACCTTC
J gene: TRBJ1-5; clone size: -; D gene: -; V gene: TRBV6-5; CDR3 protein: CASSYGAQSNQPQHF; CDR3 DNA: TGTGCCAGCAGTTACGGGGCCCAGAGTAATCAGCCCCAGCATTTT
J gene: TRBJ1-1; clone size: -; D gene: -; V gene: TRBV6-5; CDR3 protein: CASRPTVNTEAFF; CDR3 DNA: TGTGCCAGCAGACCGACAGTAAACACTGAAGCTTTCTTT
J gene: TRBJ1-6; clone size: -; D gene: TRBD1; V gene: TRBV4-1; CDR3 protein: CASSQALTGPNSPLHF; CDR3 DNA: TGCGCCAGCAGCCAAGCCTTGACAGGGCCTAATTCACCCCTCCACTTT
J gene: TRBJ1-1; clone size: -; D gene: -; V gene: TRBV12-3/TRBV12-4; CDR3 protein: CASRSPGDTEAFF; CDR3 DNA: TGTGCCAGCAGATCCCCGGGAGACACTGAAGCTTTCTTT
J gene: TRBJ1-6; clone size: -; D gene: TRBD1; V gene: TRBV30; CDR3 protein: CAWSRGQGSNSPLHF; CDR3 DNA: TGTGCCTGGTCTAGAGGACAGGGGTCTAATTCACCCCTCCACTTT
J gene: TRBJ2-7; clone size: -; D gene: TRBD1; V gene: TRBV24-1; CDR3 protein: CATSDPGTGTYEQYF; CDR3 DNA: TGTGCCACCAGTGACCCCGGGACAGGGACCTACGAGCAGTACTTC
J gene: TRBJ2-3; clone size: -; D gene: -; V gene: TRBV24-1; CDR3 protein: CATSDLVGGNAQYF; CDR3 DNA: TGTGCCACCAGTGATTTGGTCGGGGGTAACGCGCAGTATTTT
J gene: TRBJ2-5; clone size: once; D gene: -; V gene: TRBV12-3/TRBV12-4; CDR3 protein: CASSLTGTETQYF; CDR3 DNA: TGTGCCAGCAGTCTTACAGGGACCGAGACCCAGTACTTC
J gene: TRBJ2-4; clone size: few; D gene: TRBD1; V gene: TRBV19; CDR3 protein: CASSIRGQGRDIQYF; CDR3 DNA: TGTGCCAGTAGTATAAGAGGACAGGGAAGGGACATTCAGTACTTC
J gene: TRBJ2-7; clone size: once; D gene: -; V gene: TRBV6-5; CDR3 protein: CASSLLSTSSYEQYF; CDR3 DNA: TGTGCCAGCAGTCTCTTAAGTACTAGCTCCTACGAGCAGTACTTC
J gene: TRBJ1-1; clone size: -; D gene: TRBD1; V gene: TRBV7-3; CDR3 protein: CASSAAGRDREEAFF; CDR3 DNA: TGTGCCAGCAGCGCCGCGGGGCGCGACAGGGAGGAGGCTTTCTTT
J gene: TRBJ1-3; clone size: -; D gene: TRBD1; V gene: TRBV5-1; CDR3 protein: CASSFGQGGNTIYF; CDR3 DNA: TGCGCCAGCAGCTTCGGACAGGGAGGAAACACCATATATTTT
J gene: TRBJ2-3; clone size: -; D gene: -; V gene: TRBV11-3; CDR3 protein: CASSLDVAEPTQYF; CDR3 DNA: TGTGCCAGCAGCTTAGACGTAGCGGAGCCTACGCAGTATTTT
J gene: TRBJ2-5; clone size: once; D gene: -; V gene: TRBV14; CDR3 protein: CASSQDSTTGTSEYF; CDR3 DNA: TGTGCCAGCAGCCAAGACTCAACCACAGGGACCTCCGAGTACTTC
J gene: TRBJ1-1; clone size: -; D gene: -; V gene: TRBV12-5; CDR3 protein: CASGSPYGGYTEAFF; CDR3 DNA: TGTGCTAGTGGTTCCCCGTATGGGGGGTACACTGAAGCTTTCTTT
J gene: TRBJ2-1; clone size: -; D gene: TRBD2; V gene: TRBV5-5; CDR3 protein: CASSQTSGGADYNEQFF; CDR3 DNA: TGTGCCAGCAGCCAGACTAGCGGGGGGGCGGATTACAATGAGCAGTTCTTC
J gene: TRBJ1-5; clone size: -; D gene: -; V gene: TRBV5-6; CDR3 protein: CASRHGQSNQPQHF; CDR3 DNA: TGTGCCAGCAGACACGGACAGAGCAATCAGCCCCAGCATTTT
J gene: TRBJ1-2; clone size: few; D gene: -; V gene: TRBV6-1; CDR3 protein: CASSEGRTNYGYTF; CDR3 DNA: TGTGCCAGCAGTGAGGGCCGCACTAACTATGGCTACACCTTC
J gene: TRBJ1-2; clone size: -; D gene: -; V gene: TRBV27; CDR3 protein: CASRGHSDGYYGYTF; CDR3 DNA: TGTGCCAGCAGGGGGCATTCGGACGGATACTATGGCTACACCTTC
J gene: TRBJ2-5; clone size: -; D gene: -; V gene: TRBV3-1/TRBV3-2; CDR3 protein: CASSPLPGLRKETQYF; CDR3 DNA: TGTGCCAGCAGCCCACTTCCGGGACTGAGGAAAGAGACCCAGTACTTC
J gene: TRBJ2-3; clone size: -; D gene: -; V gene: TRBV6-1; CDR3 protein: CASSEHPGMPDTQYF; CDR3 DNA: TGTGCCAGCAGTGAGCACCCAGGAATGCCAGATACGCAGTATTTT
J gene: TRBJ1-6; clone size: once; D gene: TRBD1; V gene: TRBV19; CDR3 protein: CASSIFRGGQGGSPLHF; CDR3 DNA: TGTGCCAGTAGTATATTTCGAGGGGGACAGGGTGGATCACCCCTCCACTTT
J gene: TRBJ1-6; clone size: once; D gene: -; V gene: TRBV2; CDR3 protein: CASTREGDSPLHF; CDR3 DNA: TGTGCCAGCACCCGGGAGGGGGATTCACCCCTCCACTTT
J gene: TRBJ2-7; clone size: -; D gene: TRBD2; V gene: TRBV6-5; CDR3 protein: CASSSERGAYEQYF; CDR3 DNA: TGTGCCAGCAGTTCGGAGCGGGGGGCATACGAGCAGTACTTC
J gene: TRBJ1-2; clone size: -; D gene: -; V gene: TRBV19; CDR3 protein: CATHKGAGNYGYTF; CDR3 DNA: TGTGCCACCCACAAGGGAGCTGGTAACTATGGCTACACCTTC
J gene: TRBJ1-2; clone size: few; D gene: TRBD1; V gene: TRBV4-2; CDR3 protein: CASSQDQGGGYGYTF; CDR3 DNA: TGTGCCAGCAGCCAAGATCAAGGGGGCGGCTATGGCTACACCTTC
J gene: TRBJ1-5; clone size: once; D gene: TRBD1; V gene: TRBV19; CDR3 protein: CASSIIQGAGNQPQHF; CDR3 DNA: TGTGCCAGTAGTATAATCCAGGGGGCTGGCAATCAGCCCCAGCATTTT
J gene: TRBJ1-2; clone size: once; D gene: -; V gene: TRBV4-1; CDR3 protein: CASSQEARAYGYTF; CDR3 DNA: TGCGCCAGCAGCCAAGAGGCCAGGGCGTATGGCTACACCTTC
J gene: TRBJ2-1; clone size: -; D gene: -; V gene: TRBV5-5; CDR3 protein: CASSLAGQEYNEQFF; CDR3 DNA: TGTGCCAGCAGCTTGGCCGGTCAGGAATACAATGAGCAGTTCTTC
J gene: TRBJ2-1; clone size: -; D gene: -; V gene: TRBV5-1; CDR3 protein: CASSFNHPGIDEQFF; CDR3 DNA: TGCGCCAGCAGCTTCAACCACCCGGGGATCGATGAGCAGTTCTTC
J gene: TRBJ1-1; clone size: -; D gene: -; V gene: TRBV6-1; CDR3 protein: CASSIRVPNTEAFF; CDR3 DNA: TGTGCCAGCAGTATCCGGGTCCCTAACACTGAAGCTTTCTTT